These 25 T cell receptor beta chains came from one sample sequenced in a study of tumor and adjacent non-tumor tissue in lung cancer. TCRbeta libraries were built with three rounds of nested PCR, modified from ARM-PCR. TCRdb re-derived calls from the multiplex PCR reads in MiXCR, one entry per CDR3 protein. The sample lists 90,000 to 100,000 distinct CDR3 sequences; approximately 80% were seen once. This sample's RNA came from whole unsorted tissue. Distant lung tissue was collected more than 3 cm away from the tumor edge. Sequencing used distant non-tumor lung tissue. The source of these receptors is a man aged 55 to 69 with small cell lung cancer.

As for this clonotype: The junction does not match germline at one end; this may be a read error. V gene TRBV12-3 or TRBV12-4 combines with J gene TRBJ1-3; D gene ambiguous. The CDR3 contains 14 residues. CDR3 region: CASSLLGWGNTIYF. The CDR3 DNA is TGTGCCAGTAGTTTGCTGGGTTGGGGAAACACCATATATTTT.

This chain joins TRBV6-2 or TRBV6-3 and TRBJ2-3; 8 bases align to TRBD2. This CDR3 is 17 amino acids long. Germline V gene lookup returns CDR1 MNHEY and CDR2 SVGEGT. The V and J ends lost 3 bases and 6 bases, in that order; junction bases with no gene match: 14. The CDR3 DNA reads TGTGCCAGCAGTTATTCGAACCGCGGGAGGCCCGAGGATACGCAGTATTTT. Translating gives CASSYSNRGRPEDTQYF.

To note about this clonotype: This may arise from a read error, as a much more abundant clone is one base away. The rearrangement uses TRBV25-1 and TRBJ2-7; 7 bases are shared with TRBD2. There are 13 residues in the CDR3. Germline lookup yields CDR1 MGHDK and CDR2 SYGVNS. V lost 8 bases and J lost 3; bases outside the gene matches: 7. The CDR3 reads CASALGGSYEQYF. The CDR3, as DNA: TGTGCCAGCGCCCTGGGCGGGAGCTACGAGCAGTACTTC.

Regarding this clonotype: One end of the junction varies from germline; a read error may be responsible. DNA for the CDR3: TGTGCCAGCAGTTTCAGCAACACCGGGACACGCTACGAGCTGTACTTC. Its protein is CASSFSNTGTRYELYF. The chain links TRBV6-6 to TRBJ2-7; D may be TRBD1 (6 bases). The CDR3 sequence is 16 residues long. From germline, CDR1 is MNHNY and CDR2 SVGAGI (reference sequence).

Comments on this clonotype: The junction and the germline gene differ at one end; a read error may be behind it. The chain joins TRBV11-3 to TRBJ2-1, with a possible D match to TRBD2 (6 bases). Per the germline V gene, CDR1 is SGHNT and CDR2 is YENEEA. The CDR3 contains 14 residues. The CDR3: CAISSRGIDNEQFF. The DNA of the CDR3 is TGTGCCATCAGCTCGCGCGGGATAGACAATGAGCAGTTCTTC. Supplemented by reference TRBV11-3 and TRBJ2-1, the full variable domain reads EAGVVQSPRYKIIEKKQPVAFWCNPISGHNTLYWYLQNLGQGPELLIRYENEEAVDDSQLPKDRFSAERLKGVDSTLKIQPAELGDSAVYLCAISSRGIDNEQFFGPGTRLTVL.

To note about this clonotype: At one of its ends the junction is not consistent with the germline gene, which may arise from a read error. This rearrangement joins TRBV11-2 to TRBJ2-1; D gene uncertain. The CDR3 covers 15 residues. Germline values: CDR1 SGHAT, CDR2 FQNNGV. DNA for the CDR3: TGTGCCAACAGCTTAGAGCCCGCCTCCAACGATGAGCAGTTCTTC. Translated, it gives CANSLEPASNDEQFF.

Points on this clonotype: A junction boundary mismatches the germline segment, possibly from a read error. The J gene is TRBJ2-1, the V gene TRBV12-5, with 12 bases matching TRBD2. This CDR3 is 20 amino acids long. The germline CDR1 and CDR2 sequences are LGHNT and FRNRAP. The DNA of the CDR3 is TGTACTAGTGGCTACCAACTGTTACTAGCGGGAGGCTCCCCCTACAATGAGCAGTTGTTC. Its protein is CTSGYQLLLAGGSPYNEQLF.

This clonotype was recorded once. A junction end diverges from the germline sequence, so it may reflect a read error. The chain carries TRBV6-5 and TRBJ1-1; D perhaps matches TRBD1 (5 bases). This CDR3 contains 15 residues. The germline gives CDR1 MNHEY, CDR2 SVGAGI. CDR3 in DNA: TGTGGCAGCAGAACCCCGGGACGGATGAACACTGAAGCTTTCTTT. This encodes CGSRTPGRMNTEAFF.

The chain joins TRBV28 to TRBJ2-2, with a weak D call TRBD1 (6 bases). Trimming removed 10 bases from V and 3 bases from J, with 30 bases in between. This CDR3 is built from 19 residues. The V gene's germline CDR1 is MDHEN and CDR2 SYDVKM. CDR3 bases: TGTGCCATTCGAACCCCCGGGACATGGACTGGGTGGGACACCGGGGAGCTGTTTTTT. This translates into CAIRTPGTWTGWDTGELFF. Full variable domain (missing parts from reference TRBV28 and TRBJ2-2): DVKVTQSSRYLVKRTGEKVFLECVQDMDHENMFWYRQDPGLGLRLIYFSYDVKMKEKGDIPEGYSVSREKKERFSLILESASTNQTSMYLCAIRTPGTWTGWDTGELFFGEGSRLTVL.

As to this clonotype: A junction boundary mismatches the germline segment, possibly from a read error. The chain uses TRBV20-1 and TRBJ2-7; D not resolved. Germline-derived CDR1 and CDR2 are DFQATT and SNEGSKA (reference sequence). This CDR3 has 12 amino acids. The DNA of the CDR3 is TGCAATGCTATTACTATCTCCTACGAGCAGTACTTC. As protein: CNAITISYEQYF.

The chain couples TRBV6-5 to TRBJ1-6, with 8 nucleotides matching TRBD1. The CDR3 is 14 amino acids. The ends lost 9 bases at V and 6 bases at J; junction bases unmatched: 7. Germline V CDR1 and CDR2: MNHEY, SVGAGI. The DNA for the CDR3 is TGTGCCAGTTACTCGGACAGGGCTAATTCACCCCTCCACTTT. It is translated as CASYSDRANSPLHF.

In the case of this clonotype: The junction does not match germline at one end; this may be a read error. V and J are TRBV4-2 and TRBJ2-2, with D perhaps TRBD2 (5 bases). Per the germline V gene, CDR1 is LGHNA and CDR2 is YNFKEQ. This CDR3 has 16 amino acids. The DNA of the CDR3 is TGTGCCAGTAGCCAAGGTCTGAGGGCCAACATCGGGGAGCTATTTTTT. The encoded protein is CASSQGLRANIGELFF.

With regard to this clonotype: A junction boundary mismatches the germline segment, possibly from a read error. V gene TRBV5-5 combines with J gene TRBJ2-3, with 7 bases lining up with TRBD1. This CDR3 is built from 14 residues. The germline V gene encodes CDR1 SGHKS and CDR2 YYEKEE (reference sequence). Written as DNA, the CDR3 is TGTGCCAGCAGTCCGACAGGGAGAGAGCGTACGCAGTTTTTT. Translated, it gives CASSPTGRERTQFF.

As concerns this clonotype: Since no conserved phenylalanine or tryptophan closes the CDR3, a read error is the likely cause. The DNA is left out, because the CDR3 cannot be placed on it with certainty; the CDR3 is given as TCRdb lists it. The chain has TRBV20-1 and TRBJ1-6; the D call in the table, TRBD1, was not verified against the DNA. From germline, CDR1 is DFQATT and CDR2 SNEGSKA (reference sequence). The CDR3 extends over 14 residues, inclusive of both ends. This CDR3 reads CSASSLGRHSPLHI.

The chain recombines TRBV6-5 with TRBJ2-7, with a weak D call TRBD1 (6 bases). Germline CDR1 and CDR2: MNHEY and SVGAGI. The V and J ends lost 2 bases and 0 bases respectively, with 32 bases between them. The CDR3 spans 22 residues. CDR3 nucleotide sequence: TGTGCCAGCAGTTACCCCCAAATCCCCCCCTCTCATAGGGACATCAGCTCCTACGAGCAGTACGTC. Translation gives CASSYPQIPPSHRDISSYEQYV.

Concerning this clonotype: A read error is likely, as this CDR3 ends without the conserved phenylalanine or tryptophan. The J gene is TRBJ2-4, the V gene TRBV4-2, with 8 bases that match TRBD2. Germline values: CDR1 LGHNA, CDR2 YNFKEQ. The CDR3 runs to 14 residues. CDR3 bases: TGCGCCAGCAGCCAAGTTGTTAGCGGGGACATTCAGTACATC. Its translation is CASSQVVSGDIQYI.

Details on this clonotype: Because the CDR3's place on the DNA is in doubt, the DNA is left out and the CDR3 is given as listed by TCRdb. CDR3: CASSYGCEAFF. This sequence joins TRBV12-3 or TRBV12-4 and TRBJ1-1. The CDR3 numbers 11 amino acids, ends counted.

This clonotype was counted many times. The chain employs TRBV6-5 and TRBJ2-3, with TRBD2 identical over 7 bases. V lost 2 bases to trimming and J lost 0 bases; unmatched junction nucleotides: 5. From germline, CDR1 is MNHEY and CDR2 SVGAGI. CDR3 length: 16 residues. CDR3 residues: CASSYGTSDSTDTQYF. CDR3 DNA sequence: TGTGCCAGCAGTTACGGTACTAGCGACAGCACAGATACGCAGTATTTT.

As regards this clonotype: This likely comes from a read error, as the CDR3 has no conserved phenylalanine or tryptophan at its end. The V and J genes are TRBV5-1 and TRBJ2-3; 7 bases fit TRBD1. The CDR3 is 15 residues long. Germline trimming cut 1 base from V and 3 bases from J; bases unmatched to any gene: 5. The V gene's germline CDR1 is SGHRS and CDR2 YFSETQ. CDR3 region: CASSLMGQITDTQYS. CDR3 nucleotide sequence: TGCGCCAGCAGCTTGATGGGACAGATTACAGATACGCAGTATTCT.

The chain combines TRBV4-2 with TRBJ2-4; D unclear. V lost 4 bases and J 9 bases, leaving 13 bases between the germline ends. The CDR3 length is 13 residues. Germline V CDR1 and CDR2: LGHNA, YNFKEQ. The CDR3 region is CASSPDEESIQYF. CDR3 in DNA: TGTGCCAGCAGCCCAGATGAGGAAAGCATTCAGTACTTC.

Points on this clonotype: Possible read error: a much larger clone is one base away. The V gene is TRBV30, the J gene TRBJ1-3; TRBD1 agrees at 7 bases. This CDR3 has 15 amino acids. Germline CDR1 GTSNPN, CDR2 SVGIG (reference sequence). CDR3 protein: CAWRWDSRSGKTIYF. In DNA, the CDR3 is TGTGCCTGGAGGTGGGACAGCCGCTCTGGAAAGACCATATATTTT.

Comment on this clonotype: This could be a read error, since a much larger clone is one nucleotide away. The chain joins TRBV12-3 or TRBV12-4 to TRBJ2-1, with TRBD2 as a possible D gene (7 bases). The CDR3 spans 15 residues. CDR3 sequence reads: CASSKRGGTYNEQLF. The CDR3 DNA reads TGTGCCAGCAGCAAAAGGGGGGGGACTTACAATGAGCAGCTCTTC.

As concerns this clonotype: At one end, the junction sequence differs from germline, possibly due to a read error. This rearrangement joins TRBV5-4 to TRBJ1-1, with 10 bases matching TRBD1. Germline CDR1 is SGHNT and CDR2 is YYREEE (reference sequence). This CDR3 is built from 15 residues. This CDR3 reads CANSSRTGGITETFF. The CDR3 nucleotides read TGTGCCAACAGCTCACGGACAGGGGGAATCACTGAAACTTTCTTT.

This clonotype was recorded at least ten times. The V gene is TRBV5-6, the J gene TRBJ2-4; maybe TRBD2 (5 bases). CDR1 and CDR2 from the germline V gene are SGHDT and YYEEEE. CDR3 size: 15 residues. Trimming took off 4 bases at V and 1 base at J, with 12 bases between the two ends. Written as DNA, the CDR3 is TGTGCCAGCAGCACCCCGGGGTCTGCCAAAAACATTCAGTACTTC. Translated, it gives CASSTPGSAKNIQYF. Based on the CDR3 plus reference TRBV5-6 and TRBJ2-4, the full variable domain is DAGVTQSPTHLIKTRGQQVTLRCSPKSGHDTVSWYQQALGQGPQFIFQYYEEEERQRGNFPDRFSGHQFPNYSSELNVNALLLGDSALYLCASSTPGSAKNIQYFGAGTRLSVL.

This clonotype is judged medium-sized (0.01 to 0.1%). This sequence joins TRBV11-2 and TRBJ1-3; D call uncertain. V was pared by 0 bases and J by 6 bases, with 6 bases between. Germline V gives CDR1 SGHAT, CDR2 FQNNGV. This CDR3 region has 13 residues. CDR3 in amino acids: CASSLEEINTIYF. CDR3 nucleotides: TGTGCCAGCAGCTTAGAAGAGATAAACACCATATATTTT.